These 2 T cell receptor beta chains were sequenced from one sample in a study of cytomegalovirus exposure and HLA in healthy donors. The PCR employed 60 Vbeta primers together with 13 Jbeta primers. Some clones are missing from TCRdb's copy, which holds only in-frame ones; the method was immunoSEQ multiplex PCR. In all, the sample yields around 33,000 clones. Specimen: PBMCs. These receptor sequences come from a woman aged 40 to 50 in good health and CMV-seropositive.

CDR3 protein: CASSRTSGKMETQYF. The CDR3, as DNA: TGCGCCAGCAGCCGCACTAGCGGGAAAATGGAGACCCAGTACTTC. This chain joins TRBV4-1 and TRBJ2-5; 10 bases are shared with TRBD2. Germline-derived CDR1 and CDR2 are MGHRA and YSYEKL. This CDR3 contains 15 residues. Trimming took 4 bases from V and 5 from J; bases not matched to a gene: 7.

The CDR3 reads CASSFRLAGGSSYEQYF. In nucleotides, the CDR3 is TGTGCCAGCAGCTTTCGACTAGCGGGCGGAAGCTCCTACGAGCAGTACTTC. This rearrangement joins TRBV11-2 to TRBJ2-7, with 10 bases that match TRBD2. The CDR3 contains 17 residues. Losses at the gene ends were 3 bases for V and 0 bases for J; bases not matched to a gene: 8. Germline V CDR1 and CDR2: SGHAT, FQNNGV.